The T cell receptor (beta chain) under discussion was sequenced for a study of T-cell memory formation after mild COVID-19. Background on the study: TCR clusters mostly belonged to single donors.

Findings and caveats of the study: A subset of responding clones appeared in pre-infection memory, suggesting cross-reactive memory joined.

TCRdb used MiXCR to reprocess the 5' RACE reads, holding one entry per CDR3 protein. This table holds around 130,000 distinct CDR3 sequences, about 6.5% found once. As to this clonotype: Its antigen is undetermined.

The J segment lost 6 bases and the V segment lost 6 bases, leaving 7 bases of the junction unmatched. The CDR3 totals 14 residues. The sequenced sample was PBMCs or a T cell subset sorted from them (not recorded which). The V and J genes are TRBV12-3 or TRBV12-4 and TRBJ1-4; 7 nucleotides align to TRBD1. This receptor was identified in an adult woman who had mild COVID-19 (a few samples of this study predate the infection). Cell type and time point are not known. The CDR3 DNA is TGTGCCAGCAGCCTACGACAGGGCTATGAAAAACTGTTTTTT. Translating it yields CASSLRQGYEKLFF.